A single sample is the source of the 4 T cell receptor beta chains below, sequenced in a study of T cells after yellow fever vaccination. One entry per CDR3 protein results from TCRdb running MiXCR on the 5' RACE reads. The data contain some 52,000 distinct CDR3 sequences, less than 8.5% of them singletons. The sequences come from CD8+ T cells not binding an NS4B(214-222) dextramer, sorted from PBMCs, collected about 41 days after the first yellow fever vaccination. These receptors came from a man aged 18 to 30 who received the YFV17D yellow fever vaccine.

This clonotype appeared many times. The DNA for the CDR3 is TGCAGTGCTGAGCCGGACAGTACTAATGAAAAACTGTTTTTT. Protein: CSAEPDSTNEKLFF. The V gene is TRBV20-1, the J gene TRBJ1-4, with D possibly TRBD1 on 6 matching bases. Germline V gene sequence: CDR1 DFQATT, CDR2 SNEGSKA (reference sequence). The V and J ends lost 5 bases and 2 bases respectively, with 12 bases between them. CDR3 length: 14 amino acids.

The chain carries TRBV20-1 and TRBJ2-1; D unclear. From germline, CDR1 is DFQATT and CDR2 SNEGSKA (reference sequence). The V end lost 0 bases, the J end lost 0 bases, and 12 bases lay between the germline ends. The CDR3 sequence is 16 residues long. The CDR3 bases are TGCAGTGCTAGAGATGAGGCCATGAGCTCCTACAATGAGCAGTTCTTC. Protein sequence: CSARDEAMSSYNEQFF.

This chain links TRBV12-3 or TRBV12-4 with TRBJ2-2; TRBD2 matches 9 bases. There are 14 residues in the CDR3. V lost 4 bases, J lost 5 bases, and 2 bases stayed unmatched. The DNA of the CDR3 is TGTGCCAGCAGTTCGGGACTAGCTACCGGGGAGCTGTTTTTT. Its translation is CASSSGLATGELFF.

This clonotype was seen a handful of times. This chain links TRBV20-1 with TRBJ2-5; tentatively, D is TRBD2 (6 bases). Germline V gene sequence: CDR1 DFQATT, CDR2 SNEGSKA (reference sequence). The CDR3 runs 14 residues. V was trimmed by 0 bases and J by 4 bases, leaving 12 bases between them. CDR3 sequence reads: CSARDGAGLETQYF. DNA of the CDR3: TGCAGTGCTAGAGATGGGGCGGGGTTAGAGACCCAGTACTTC.